Listed below are T cell receptor beta chains from one sample, sequenced in a study of cytomegalovirus exposure and HLA in healthy donors. Some clones are missing from TCRdb's copy, which holds only in-frame ones; the method was immunoSEQ multiplex PCR. The sample carries roughly 150,000 clones, around 80% recorded once. The sample consisted of PBMCs. These TCRs come from a man aged 30 to 45 in good health and CMV-seropositive. CDR3s include the opening cysteine and the closing phenylalanine or tryptophan. The D gene is left open where the match is weak. Clone size is shown for a subset of rows, as once, few, many or a class of expanded clone.

d_call | j_call | v_call | clone_size | cdr3_aa | cdr3_nt
- | TRBJ1-1 | TRBV19 | - | CASIQGTEAFF | TGTGCCAGTATACAGGGCACTGAAGCTTTCTTT
TRBD2 | TRBJ2-1 | TRBV7-9 | - | CASSLAGVFNEQFF | TGTGCCAGCAGCCTAGCGGGAGTGTTTAATGAGCAGTTCTTC
- | TRBJ1-1 | TRBV5-6 | - | CASSLYRARPNTEAFF | TGTGCCAGCAGCTTGTACAGGGCCCGGCCGAACACTGAAGCTTTCTTT
- | TRBJ2-7 | TRBV7-2 | few | CASSTSGSYEQYF | TGTGCCAGCAGCACAAGCGGGTCCTACGAGCAGTACTTC
TRBD1 | TRBJ2-7 | TRBV15 | - | CATSSGGTGSYEQYF | TGTGCCACCAGCAGTGGCGGGACAGGGTCCTACGAGCAGTACTTC
TRBD2 | TRBJ2-1 | TRBV5-1 | - | CASSPGLAGADEQFF | TGCGCCAGCAGCCCTGGACTAGCGGGAGCCGATGAGCAGTTCTTC
TRBD1 | TRBJ2-7 | TRBV7-8 | - | CASSFPLGQGSKQYF | TGTGCCAGCAGCTTCCCGTTGGGACAGGGAAGCAAGCAGTACTTC
TRBD1 | TRBJ1-4 | TRBV5-1 | - | CASSRQGARDEKLFF | TGCGCCAGCAGCCGTCAGGGGGCTCGGGATGAAAAACTGTTTTTT
- | TRBJ1-2 | TRBV10-2 | - | CASSETGYGYTF | TGCGCCAGCAGTGAGACAGGGTATGGCTACACCTTC
- | TRBJ2-7 | TRBV5-1 | few | CASSLVSGKYEQYF | TGCGCCAGCAGCTTGGTATCGGGAAAGTACGAGCAGTACTTC
- | TRBJ2-7 | TRBV4-1 | - | CASSQDRNTAYEQYF | TGCGCCAGCAGCCAAGATAGGAACACAGCCTACGAGCAGTACTTC
TRBD2 | TRBJ2-1 | TRBV7-3 | - | CASSTGLAGAREQFF | TGTGCCAGCAGCACGGGACTAGCGGGCGCCCGAGAGCAGTTCTTC
- | TRBJ1-1 | TRBV5-6 | - | CASSSRYTEAFF | TGTGCCAGCAGCAGCCGCTATACTGAAGCTTTCTTT
- | TRBJ2-7 | TRBV5-6 | few | CASSAGPYEQYF | TGTGCCAGCAGCGCTGGGCCTTACGAGCAGTACTTC
- | TRBJ1-2 | TRBV6-1 | - | CASSEGGSYGYTF | TGTGCCAGCAGTGAGGGGGGAAGCTATGGCTACACCTTC
TRBD1 | TRBJ2-3 | TRBV11-2 | few | CASSLQGAKADTQYF | TGTGCCAGCAGCTTACAGGGGGCTAAGGCAGATACGCAGTATTTT
TRBD2 | TRBJ2-1 | TRBV5-4 | - | CASSRRLAGNEQFF | TGTGCCAGCAGCCGGAGACTAGCAGGAAATGAGCAGTTCTTC
- | TRBJ1-4 | TRBV5-6 | - | CASSFRRRATNEKLFF | TGTGCCAGCAGCTTTAGGAGGAGGGCAACTAATGAAAAACTGTTTTTT
TRBD2 | TRBJ2-3 | TRBV7-2 | - | CASSALAGVYTDTQYF | TGTGCCAGCAGCGCACTAGCGGGGGTCTACACAGATACGCAGTATTTT
- | TRBJ2-7 | TRBV14 | - | CASSQGPRGRTPYEQYF | TGTGCCAGCAGCCAAGGTCCCAGGGGCAGAACGCCCTACGAGCAGTACTTC
TRBD2 | TRBJ2-5 | TRBV11-2 | - | CASSLNSPGLAGVETQYF | TGTGCCAGCAGCCTTAACTCGCCGGGACTAGCGGGAGTAGAGACCCAGTACTTC
- | TRBJ2-7 | TRBV28 | few | CASSGTRGNLYEQYF | TGTGCCAGCAGCGGGACAAGGGGCAATCTTTACGAGCAGTACTTC
TRBD1 | TRBJ2-2 | TRBV4-1 | - | CASSPRDRVIDGELFF | TGCGCCAGCAGCCCTCGGGACAGGGTAATCGACGGGGAGCTGTTTTTT
TRBD1 | TRBJ1-2 | TRBV7-9 | - | CASSTGTASNYGYTF | TGTGCCAGCAGCACCGGGACAGCGAGTAACTATGGCTACACCTTC
- | TRBJ1-6 | TRBV15 | few | CATSTLDGDSAPLHF | TGTGCCACCAGCACCCTTGACGGGGACTCGGCACCCCTCCACTTT
TRBD1 | TRBJ2-5 | TRBV30 | - | CAWATGRETQYF | TGTGCCTGGGCGACAGGGAGAGAGACCCAGTACTTC
- | TRBJ1-1 | TRBV5-1 | - | CASSLVSGSNTEAFF | TGCGCCAGCAGCTTGGTTTCAGGGTCGAACACTGAAGCTTTCTTT
- | TRBJ2-7 | TRBV6-6 | once | CASSYSAEQYF | TGTGCCAGCAGTTACTCGGCCGAGCAGTACTTC
TRBD2 | TRBJ2-1 | TRBV5-8 | - | CASSLAGTSGANNEQFF | TGTGCCAGCAGCTTAGCTGGAACTAGCGGGGCTAACAATGAGCAGTTCTTC
TRBD1 | TRBJ1-2 | TRBV2 | - | CASRGDSPLDGYTF | TGTGCCAGCAGGGGGGACAGTCCCCTTGATGGCTACACCTTC
TRBD1 | TRBJ1-5 | TRBV19 | - | CASSTGQGASDQPQHF | TGTGCCAGTAGTACTGGACAGGGGGCTTCCGATCAGCCCCAGCATTTT
TRBD2 | TRBJ2-5 | TRBV30 | - | CAWSGRAGETQYF | TGTGCCTGGAGCGGGAGGGCCGGGGAGACCCAGTACTTC
- | TRBJ2-1 | TRBV7-9 | - | CASSPYQGNEQFF | TGTGCCAGCAGCCCTTATCAGGGGAATGAGCAGTTCTTC
- | TRBJ2-7 | TRBV9 | - | CASSVGGAFSYEQYF | TGTGCCAGCAGCGTAGGAGGCGCCTTCTCCTACGAGCAGTACTTC
- | TRBJ2-2 | TRBV2 | many | CASSLDYPGTGELFF | TGTGCCAGCAGTCTCGACTACCCGGGGACCGGGGAGCTGTTTTTT
TRBD2 | TRBJ2-3 | TRBV4-1 | - | CASSQERGGKGTDTQYF | TGCGCCAGCAGCCAAGAGCGGGGGGGGAAGGGCACAGATACGCAGTATTTT
- | TRBJ2-7 | TRBV14 | - | CASSSTVTYEQYF | TGTGCCAGCAGCTCTACAGTGACCTACGAGCAGTACTTC
- | TRBJ2-5 | TRBV18 | - | CASSAGERETQYF | TGTGCCAGCTCAGCAGGGGAGCGAGAGACCCAGTACTTC
TRBD2 | TRBJ2-7 | TRBV6-5 | once | CASSPGTSVTYEQYF | TGTGCCAGCAGTCCTGGGACTAGCGTAACCTACGAGCAGTACTTC
TRBD2 | TRBJ2-3 | TRBV7-7 | once | CASSRLAGGSTDTQYF | TGTGCCAGCAGCAGACTAGCGGGGGGCTCCACAGATACGCAGTATTTT
TRBD1 | TRBJ1-2 | TRBV5-1 | few | CASSLGQGRYGYTF | TGCGCCAGCAGCTTGGGACAGGGAAGGTATGGCTACACCTTC